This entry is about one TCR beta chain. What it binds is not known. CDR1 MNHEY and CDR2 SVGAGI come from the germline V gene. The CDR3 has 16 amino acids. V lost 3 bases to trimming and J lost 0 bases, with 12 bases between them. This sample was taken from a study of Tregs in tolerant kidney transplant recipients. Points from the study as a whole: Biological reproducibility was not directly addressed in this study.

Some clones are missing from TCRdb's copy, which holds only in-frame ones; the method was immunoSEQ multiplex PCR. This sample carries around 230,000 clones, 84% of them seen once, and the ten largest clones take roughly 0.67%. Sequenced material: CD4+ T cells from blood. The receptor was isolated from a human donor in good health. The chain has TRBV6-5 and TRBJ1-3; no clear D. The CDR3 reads CASSYEVQPSGNTIYF. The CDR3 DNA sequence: TGTGCCAGCAGTTATGAGGTGCAGCCCTCTGGAAACACCATATATTTT.